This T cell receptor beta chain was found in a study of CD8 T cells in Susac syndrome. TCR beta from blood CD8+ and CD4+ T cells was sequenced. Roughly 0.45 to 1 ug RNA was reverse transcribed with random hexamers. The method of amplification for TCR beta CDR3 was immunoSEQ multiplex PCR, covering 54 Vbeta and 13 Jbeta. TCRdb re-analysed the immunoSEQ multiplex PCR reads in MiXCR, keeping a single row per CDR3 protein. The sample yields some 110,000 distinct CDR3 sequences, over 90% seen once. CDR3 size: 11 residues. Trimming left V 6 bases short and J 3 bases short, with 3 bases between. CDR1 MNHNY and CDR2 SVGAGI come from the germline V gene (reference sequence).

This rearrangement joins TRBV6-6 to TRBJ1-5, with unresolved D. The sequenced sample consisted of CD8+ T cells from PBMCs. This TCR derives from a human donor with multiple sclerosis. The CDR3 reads CASRDNQPQHF. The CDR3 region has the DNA TGTGCCAGCAGGGACAATCAGCCCCAGCATTTT.